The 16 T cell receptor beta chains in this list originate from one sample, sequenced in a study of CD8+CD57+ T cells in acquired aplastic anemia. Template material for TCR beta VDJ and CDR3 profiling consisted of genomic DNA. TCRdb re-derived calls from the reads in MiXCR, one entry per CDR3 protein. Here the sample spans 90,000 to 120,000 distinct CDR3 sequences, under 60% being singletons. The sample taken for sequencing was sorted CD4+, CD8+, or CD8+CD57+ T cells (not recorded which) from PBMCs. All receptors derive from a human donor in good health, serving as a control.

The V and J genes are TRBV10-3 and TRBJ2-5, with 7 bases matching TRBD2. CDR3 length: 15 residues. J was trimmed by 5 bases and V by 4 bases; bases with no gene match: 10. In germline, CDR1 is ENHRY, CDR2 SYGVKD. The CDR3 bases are TGTGCCATCAGTGTGGGGACTACCTCGAGGGAGACCCAGTACTTC. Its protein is CAISVGTTSRETQYF.

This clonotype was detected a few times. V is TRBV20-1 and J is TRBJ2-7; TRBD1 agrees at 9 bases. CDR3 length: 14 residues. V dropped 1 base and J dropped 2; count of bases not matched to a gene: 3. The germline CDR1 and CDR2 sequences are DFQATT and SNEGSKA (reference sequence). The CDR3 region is CSARAGTGTYEQYF. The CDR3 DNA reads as TGCAGTGCTAGAGCCGGGACAGGGACCTACGAGCAGTACTTC.

The CDR3 DNA reads as TGTGCCAGCAGTGAACCCGGACAGGGAAGTCAGCCCCAGCATTTT. Its translation: CASSEPGQGSQPQHF. V and J are TRBV25-1 and TRBJ1-5, with TRBD1 identical over 8 bases. This CDR3 has 15 amino acids. V gave up 2 bases and J gave up 6 bases; unmatched junction bases: 6. Germline lookup yields CDR1 MGHDK and CDR2 SYGVNS.

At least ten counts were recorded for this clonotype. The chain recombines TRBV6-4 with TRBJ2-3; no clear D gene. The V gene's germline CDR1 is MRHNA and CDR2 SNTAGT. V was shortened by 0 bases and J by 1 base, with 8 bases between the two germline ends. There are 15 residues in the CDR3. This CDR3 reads CASSDSIAGTDTQYF. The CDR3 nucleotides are TGTGCCAGCAGTGACTCGATCGCGGGCACAGATACGCAGTATTTT.

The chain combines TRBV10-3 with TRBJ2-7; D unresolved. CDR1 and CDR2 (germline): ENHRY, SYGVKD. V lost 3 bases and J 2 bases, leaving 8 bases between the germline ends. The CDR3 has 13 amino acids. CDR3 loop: CAISDGRTYEQYF. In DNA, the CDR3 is TGTGCCATCAGTGATGGCAGGACCTACGAGCAGTACTTC.

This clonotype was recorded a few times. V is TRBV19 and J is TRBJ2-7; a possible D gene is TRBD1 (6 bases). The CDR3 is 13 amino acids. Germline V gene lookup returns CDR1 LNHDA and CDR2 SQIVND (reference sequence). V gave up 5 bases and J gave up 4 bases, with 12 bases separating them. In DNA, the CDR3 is TGTGCCAGTAGTCCGGGACATACTTACGAGCAGTACTTC. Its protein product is CASSPGHTYEQYF.

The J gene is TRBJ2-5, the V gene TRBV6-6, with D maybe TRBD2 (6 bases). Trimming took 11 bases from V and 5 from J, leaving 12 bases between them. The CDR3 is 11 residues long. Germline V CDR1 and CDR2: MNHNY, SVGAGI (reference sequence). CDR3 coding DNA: TGTGCCTCCGGGACTCGGGAGACCCAGTACTTC. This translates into CASGTRETQYF.

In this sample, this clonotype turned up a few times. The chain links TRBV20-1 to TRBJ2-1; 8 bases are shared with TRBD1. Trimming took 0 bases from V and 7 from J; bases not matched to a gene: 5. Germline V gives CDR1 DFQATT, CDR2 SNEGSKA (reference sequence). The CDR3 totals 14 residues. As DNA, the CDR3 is TGCAGTGCTAGAGAGTTCAGGGGGCATAATGAGCAGTTCTTC. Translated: CSAREFRGHNEQFF.

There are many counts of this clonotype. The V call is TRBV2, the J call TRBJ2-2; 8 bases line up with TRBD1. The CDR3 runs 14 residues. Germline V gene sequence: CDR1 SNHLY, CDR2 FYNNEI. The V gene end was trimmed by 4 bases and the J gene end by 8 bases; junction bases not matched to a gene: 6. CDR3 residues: CASSVGQGAGELFF. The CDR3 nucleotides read TGTGCCAGCAGTGTCGGACAGGGAGCAGGGGAGCTGTTTTTT.

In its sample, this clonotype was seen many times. In nucleotides, the CDR3 is TGTGCCAGCAGCTTGGCCGGTGAGCAGTTCTTC. Translated: CASSLAGEQFF. The genes are TRBV5-5 and TRBJ2-1; no clear D. Looked up from germline, CDR1 is SGHKS and CDR2 is YYEKEE (reference sequence). CDR3 size: 11 residues. Trimming pared 0 bases from V and 9 bases from J, leaving 4 bases between.

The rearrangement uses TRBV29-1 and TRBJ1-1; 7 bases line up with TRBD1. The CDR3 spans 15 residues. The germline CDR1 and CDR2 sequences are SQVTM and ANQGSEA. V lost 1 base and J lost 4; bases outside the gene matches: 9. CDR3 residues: CSVEGREGAITEAFF. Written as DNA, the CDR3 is TGCAGCGTTGAAGGTCGAGAGGGGGCGATCACTGAAGCTTTCTTT. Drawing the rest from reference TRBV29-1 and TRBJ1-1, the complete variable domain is SAVISQKPSRDICQRGTSLTIQCQVDSQVTMMFWYRQQPGQSLTLIATANQGSEATYESGFVIDKFPISRPNLTFSTLTVSNMSPEDSSIYLCSVEGREGAITEAFFGQGTRLTVV.

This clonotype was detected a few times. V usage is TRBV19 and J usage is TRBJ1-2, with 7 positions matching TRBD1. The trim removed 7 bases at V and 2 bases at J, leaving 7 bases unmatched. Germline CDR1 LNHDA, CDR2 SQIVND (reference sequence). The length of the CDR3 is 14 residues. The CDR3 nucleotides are TGTGCCAGTACCGACAGGGCGGGAAACTATGGCTACACCTTC. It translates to CASTDRAGNYGYTF.

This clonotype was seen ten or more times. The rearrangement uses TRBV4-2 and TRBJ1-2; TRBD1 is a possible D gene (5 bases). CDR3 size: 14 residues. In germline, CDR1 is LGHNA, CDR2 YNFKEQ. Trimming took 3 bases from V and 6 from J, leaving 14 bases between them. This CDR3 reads CASSQGRGTNGYTF. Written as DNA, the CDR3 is TGTGCCAGCAGCCAGGGACGGGGTACCAATGGCTACACCTTC.

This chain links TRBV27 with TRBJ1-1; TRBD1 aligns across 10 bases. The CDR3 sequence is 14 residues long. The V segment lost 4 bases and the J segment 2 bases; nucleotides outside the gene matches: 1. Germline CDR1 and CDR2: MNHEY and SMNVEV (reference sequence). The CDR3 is CASSWTGGNTEAFF. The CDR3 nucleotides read TGTGCCAGCAGTTGGACAGGGGGAAACACTGAAGCTTTCTTT.

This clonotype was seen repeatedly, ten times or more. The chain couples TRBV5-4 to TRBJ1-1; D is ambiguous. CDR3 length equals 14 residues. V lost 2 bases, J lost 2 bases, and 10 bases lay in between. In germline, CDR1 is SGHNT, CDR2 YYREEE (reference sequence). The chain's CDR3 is CASSFAGINTEAFF. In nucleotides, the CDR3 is TGTGCCAGCAGCTTCGCGGGGATAAACACTGAAGCTTTCTTT.

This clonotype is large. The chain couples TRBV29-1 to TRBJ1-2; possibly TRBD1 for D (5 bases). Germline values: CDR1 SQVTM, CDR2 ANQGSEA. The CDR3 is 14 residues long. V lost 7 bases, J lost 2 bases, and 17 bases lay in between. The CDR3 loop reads CSAHSFGGNYGYTF. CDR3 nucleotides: TGCAGCGCGCACAGTTTCGGGGGAAACTATGGCTACACCTTC.